There are many counts of the clone carrying this T cell receptor beta chain. As yet, its antigen is unknown. Orbital computed tomography, thyroid ultrasound, serum thyroxine and TRAb, and clinical symptoms together informed the diagnoses. This sample stems from a study of T cells in Graves' hyperthyroidism and ophthalmopathy. Study outcomes and limitations: The blood repertoire included most of the expanded thyroid clonotypes above 0.001.

The CDR3 totals 16 residues. CDR1 and CDR2 from the germline V gene are KGHDR and SFDVKD. V shed 4 bases and J shed 2 bases, with 16 bases lying between them. Authors of the study amplified TCR beta CDR3 regions from RNA transcripts. The study used the HTBI primer set for a first-round RT-PCR of the TCR CDR3. TCRdb processed the multiplex PCR reads anew with MiXCR; each CDR3 protein has one entry. Counted here are fewer than 750,000 distinct CDR3 sequences, about half occurring once; the ten biggest clones make up approximately 7.5%. The sequencing sample was made of peripheral blood or thyroid tissue (not recorded which). The chain has TRBV24-1 and TRBJ2-5, with D possibly being TRBD2 (6 bases). This TCR derives from a woman aged 18-29 years with Graves' hyperthyroidism. The CDR3: CATSDLTFGGQETQYF. The DNA of the CDR3 is TGTGCCACCAGTGACCTTACCTTTGGGGGGCAAGAGACCCAGTACTTC.